The clone carrying this T cell receptor (beta chain) was counted ten times or more. Germline V gene lookup returns CDR1 SNHLY and CDR2 FYNNEI. The CDR3 runs 19 residues. Losses at the gene ends were 7 bases for V and 2 bases for J; bases not matched to a gene: 22. The entry originates in a study of T cells in Graves' hyperthyroidism and ophthalmopathy. What was amplified from RNA transcripts were TCR beta CDR3 regions. During a first-round RT-PCR of the TCR CDR3, the HTBI primer set was used. Each CDR3 protein is one row after TCRdb ran MiXCR on the multiplex PCR reads. The top ten hold roughly a fifth of the sample, which has approximately 400,000 distinct CDR3 sequences, approximately 15% seen once.

The origin of this receptor is a woman younger than 45 with Graves' ophthalmopathy. This chain connects TRBV2 to TRBJ2-7; 8 positions match TRBD2. The sample comprised blood. CDR3 region: CASTYLLIIGGGSTYEQYF. Written as DNA, the CDR3 is TGTGCCAGCACCTACTTGCTCATTATTGGCGGGGGGTCTACCTACGAGCAGTACTTC.